The present T cell receptor (beta chain) was sequenced within a study of blood T cell repertoires in COVID-19. The overall study: From T cells, B-cell-depleted T cells, or PBMCs came the material, which was cDNA or gDNA.

This clone was seen a single time. Libraries were prepared by immunoSEQ multiplex PCR; TCRdb keeps only in-frame clonotypes and omits some of them. The sample carries roughly 200,000 clones, around 81% recorded once. The receptor comes from a woman aged 40 to 50 with COVID-19, enrolled during active disease. Sample: peripheral blood.

CDR3 loop: CASSQGQGFNQPQHF. The CDR3, as DNA: TGTGCCAGCAGCCAGGGACAGGGATTCAATCAGCCCCAGCATTTT. The chain has TRBV5-6 and TRBJ1-5; 9 bases are shared with TRBD1. CDR3 length: 15 amino acids. V was pared by 4 bases and J by 3 bases, with 5 bases of the junction left unmatched. Germline CDR1 reads SGHDT; CDR2 reads YYEEEE.